The 2 T cell receptor beta chains listed next were all sequenced from one sample in a study of cytomegalovirus exposure and HLA in healthy donors. The study ran its PCR with 60 Vbeta and 13 Jbeta primers. The table came from immunoSEQ multiplex PCR; TCRdb's copy has only in-frame clones and leaves some out. The data show tens of thousands of clones, under 90% seen once. The specimen was PBMCs. The origin of the receptors is a man aged 50-60 years in good health and CMV-seronegative.

The chain couples TRBV28 to TRBJ1-1; TRBD1 agrees at 9 bases. CDR3 length equals 16 residues. With 4 bases clipped from V and 6 bases from J, the junction kept 12 bases outside the gene matches. In germline, CDR1 is MDHEN, CDR2 SYDVKM. The CDR3 reads CASSSPSGTGSPEAFF. The CDR3 coding sequence is TGTGCCAGCAGTTCACCATCCGGGACAGGGAGCCCTGAAGCTTTCTTT.

The chain has TRBV28 and TRBJ2-5, with 12 bases fitting TRBD2. The CDR3 consists of 16 residues. Trimming at V came to 3 bases and at J to 5 bases, leaving 7 bases not matched to a gene. Germline V gene data show CDR1 as MDHEN and CDR2 as SYDVKM. CDR3 in amino acids: CASSLHTGTSGETQYF. CDR3 nucleotide sequence: TGTGCCAGCAGTTTGCATACCGGGACTAGCGGGGAGACCCAGTACTTC.